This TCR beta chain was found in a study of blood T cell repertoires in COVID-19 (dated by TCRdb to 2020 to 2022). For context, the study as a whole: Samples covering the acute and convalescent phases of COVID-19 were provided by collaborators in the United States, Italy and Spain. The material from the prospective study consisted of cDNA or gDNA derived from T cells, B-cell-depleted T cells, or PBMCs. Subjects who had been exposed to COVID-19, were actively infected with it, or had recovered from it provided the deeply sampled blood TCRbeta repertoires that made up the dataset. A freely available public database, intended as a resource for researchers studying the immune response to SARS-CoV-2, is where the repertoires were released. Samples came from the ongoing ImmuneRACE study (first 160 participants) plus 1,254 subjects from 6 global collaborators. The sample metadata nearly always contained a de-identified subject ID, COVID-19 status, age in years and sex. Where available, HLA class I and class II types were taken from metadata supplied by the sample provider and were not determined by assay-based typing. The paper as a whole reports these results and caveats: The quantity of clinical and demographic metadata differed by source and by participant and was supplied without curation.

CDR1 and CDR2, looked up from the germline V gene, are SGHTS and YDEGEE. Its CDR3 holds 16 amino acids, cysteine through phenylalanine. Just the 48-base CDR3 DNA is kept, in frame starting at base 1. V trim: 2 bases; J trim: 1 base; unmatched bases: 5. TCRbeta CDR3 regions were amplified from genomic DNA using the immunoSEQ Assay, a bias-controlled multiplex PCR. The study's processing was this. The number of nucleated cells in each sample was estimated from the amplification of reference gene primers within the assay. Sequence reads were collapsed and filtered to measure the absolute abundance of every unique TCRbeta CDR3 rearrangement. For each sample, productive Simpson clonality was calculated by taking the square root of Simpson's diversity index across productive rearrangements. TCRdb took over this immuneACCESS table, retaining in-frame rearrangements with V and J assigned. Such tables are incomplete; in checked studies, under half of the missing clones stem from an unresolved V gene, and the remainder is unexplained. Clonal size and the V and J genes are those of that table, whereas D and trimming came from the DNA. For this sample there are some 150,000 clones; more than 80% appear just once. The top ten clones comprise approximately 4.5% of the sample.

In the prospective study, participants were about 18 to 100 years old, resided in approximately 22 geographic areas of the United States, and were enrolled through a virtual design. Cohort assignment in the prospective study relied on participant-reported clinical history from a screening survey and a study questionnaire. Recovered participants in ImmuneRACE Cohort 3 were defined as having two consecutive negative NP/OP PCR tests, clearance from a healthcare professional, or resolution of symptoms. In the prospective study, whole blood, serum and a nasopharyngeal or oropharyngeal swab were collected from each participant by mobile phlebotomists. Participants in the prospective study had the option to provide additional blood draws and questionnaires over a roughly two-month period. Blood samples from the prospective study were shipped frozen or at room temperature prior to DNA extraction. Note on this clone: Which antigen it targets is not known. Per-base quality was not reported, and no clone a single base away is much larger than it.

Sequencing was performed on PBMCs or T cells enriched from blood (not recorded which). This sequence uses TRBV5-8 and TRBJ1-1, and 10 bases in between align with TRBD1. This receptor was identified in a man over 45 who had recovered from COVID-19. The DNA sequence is TGTGCCAGCAGCTTACCCCGGGACAGGGGGAACACTGAAGCTTTCTTT. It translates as CASSLPRDRGNTEAFF. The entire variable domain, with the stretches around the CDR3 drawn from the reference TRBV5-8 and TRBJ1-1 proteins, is EAGVTQSPTHLIKTRGQQATLRCSPISGHTSVYWYQQALGLGLQFLLWYDEGEERNRGNFPPRFSGRQFPNYSSELNVNALELEDSALYLCASSLPRDRGNTEAFFGQGTRLTVV.